These 13 T cell receptor beta chains share one sample of origin, sequenced in a study of technical replicates of blood from several donors. The repertoire was sequenced with immunoSEQ multiplex PCR; TCRdb's copy has only in-frame clones and lacks some. The data show tens of thousands of clones, approximately 92% seen once. The specimen was T cells isolated from PBMCs. The receptors derive from a human donor in good health.

The genes are TRBV2 and TRBJ1-4, with D perhaps matching TRBD1 (5 bases). CDR3 length: 16 residues. Between the trimmed V and J ends, which lost 7 bases and 7 bases, there was a span of 22 bases. In germline, CDR1 is SNHLY, CDR2 FYNNEI. DNA of the CDR3: TGTGCCAGCACCCCCCGGGGGTTTCACAATGGTGAAAAACTGTTTTTT. Translating gives CASTPRGFHNGEKLFF. The variable domain in full, completed from reference TRBV2 and TRBJ1-4, reads EPEVTQTPSHQVTQMGQEVILRCVPISNHLYFYWYRQILGQKVEFLVSFYNNEISEKSEIFDDQFSVERPDGSNFTLKIRSTKLEDSAMYFCASTPRGFHNGEKLFFGSGTQLSVL.

CDR3 sequence: CASSSLLARNIQYF. CDR3 sequence (DNA): TGTGCCAGCAGTTCCCTCCTAGCGAGAAACATTCAGTACTTC. V is TRBV28 and J is TRBJ2-4, with D possibly TRBD2 on 6 matching bases. V was cut by 4 bases and J by 6 bases, with 13 bases left in between. This CDR3 is 14 amino acids long. Germline values: CDR1 MDHEN, CDR2 SYDVKM.

The genes are TRBV7-9 and TRBJ1-2; TRBD1 is a possible D gene (5 bases). CDR3 length: 13 amino acids. Trimming removed 5 bases from V and 6 bases from J, with 13 bases in between. The germline gives CDR1 SEHNR, CDR2 FQNEAQ (reference sequence). CDR3 in DNA: TGTGCCAGCAGCCCCCGGGGGGGTCATGGCTACACCTTC. Its protein product is CASSPRGGHGYTF.

This clone was detected only once. The chain has TRBV4-1 and TRBJ2-2, with D perhaps TRBD1 (5 bases). V shed 2 bases and J shed 3 bases, with 7 bases lying between them. The germline V gene encodes CDR1 MGHRA and CDR2 YSYEKL. The CDR3 sequence is 14 residues long. The CDR3, as DNA: TGCGCCAGCAGCCAACGACAGTACACCGGGGAGCTGTTTTTT. Protein product: CASSQRQYTGELFF.

The J gene is TRBJ2-1, the V gene TRBV12-5; D may be TRBD1 (5 bases). V lost 11 bases, J lost 5 bases, and 13 bases lay in between. This CDR3 has 12 amino acids. The germline gives CDR1 LGHNT, CDR2 FRNRAP. This chain's CDR3 is CAGKTDHNEQFF. The CDR3 DNA is TGTGCTGGGAAGACAGACCACAATGAGCAGTTCTTC.

The chain has TRBV27 and TRBJ2-1; D gene ambiguous. Trimming shortened V by 4 bases and J by 5 bases, and 21 bases separated the two germline ends. The CDR3 has 17 amino acids. Germline assignment: CDR1 MNHEY and CDR2 SMNVEV (reference sequence). The CDR3 here is CASSSKPFLHANNEQFF. CDR3 sequence (DNA): TGTGCCAGCAGTTCTAAACCCTTTTTGCATGCCAACAATGAGCAGTTCTTC.

The chain recombines TRBV27 with TRBJ1-2, with 7 bases lining up with TRBD1. Germline V gene lookup returns CDR1 MNHEY and CDR2 SMNVEV (reference sequence). The CDR3 is made up of 14 amino acids. V trimming: 4 bases; J trimming: 7 bases; junction bases outside the gene matches: 9. CDR3 sequence reads: CASSSRDSWSGYTF. In nucleotides, the CDR3 is TGTGCCAGCAGTTCGAGGGACAGTTGGTCTGGCTACACCTTC.

This rearrangement joins TRBV7-9 to TRBJ2-3; D gene unclear. Germline-derived CDR1 and CDR2 are SEHNR and FQNEAQ (reference sequence). The CDR3 extends over 12 amino acids. Trimming removed 4 bases from V and 4 bases from J, with 6 bases in between. The CDR3: CASSSEADTQYF. DNA of the CDR3: TGTGCCAGCAGCTCAGAGGCAGATACGCAGTATTTT.

The rearrangement uses TRBV7-9 and TRBJ1-2, with 10 nucleotides matching TRBD1. The CDR3 is 16 amino acids. V lost 5 bases to trimming and J lost 4 bases; unmatched junction nucleotides: 10. The germline V gene encodes CDR1 SEHNR and CDR2 FQNEAQ (reference sequence). DNA of the CDR3: TGTGCCAGCAGCCGGGACAGGGGTTACCCCCTCTATGGCTACACCTTC. Amino acid sequence: CASSRDRGYPLYGYTF.

V usage is TRBV11-2 and J usage is TRBJ2-1; 12 nucleotides match TRBD2. Germline CDR1 SGHAT, CDR2 FQNNGV. CDR3 length: 16 residues. After removal of 5 bases from V and 4 bases from J, the junction contained 6 bases not matched to a gene. Written as DNA, the CDR3 is TGTGCCAGCAGCCCGGGACTAGCGGGTTCGTACAATGAGCAGTTCTTC. Translated: CASSPGLAGSYNEQFF.

The J gene is TRBJ2-3, the V gene TRBV5-1; 10 nucleotides line up with TRBD2. Germline-derived CDR1 and CDR2 are SGHRS and YFSETQ. V shed 4 bases, J shed 5 bases, and the junction held 7 bases outside the gene matches. The CDR3 length is 15 residues. The CDR3 region has the DNA TGCGCCAGCAGCCCTGGAGGGACTAGCGAAGATACGCAGTATTTT. Amino acids: CASSPGGTSEDTQYF.

The chain combines TRBV11-3 with TRBJ2-7, with a tentative D call TRBD1 (5 bases). V was cut by 5 bases and J by 4 bases, with 12 bases left in between. Germline CDR1 reads SGHNT; CDR2 reads YENEEA. The CDR3 spans 13 residues. The CDR3, as DNA: TGTGCCAGCAGCACCGGACAAGGGTACGAGCAGTACTTC. Amino acid sequence: CASSTGQGYEQYF.

This chain links TRBV6-1 with TRBJ1-4, with TRBD1 as a possible D gene (6 bases). Germline CDR1 MNHNS, CDR2 SASEGT. Trimming took off 3 bases at V and 10 bases at J, with 24 bases between the two ends. The CDR3 has 17 amino acids. The CDR3 is CASSDISSGTTMRKLFF. Written as DNA, the CDR3 is TGTGCCAGCAGTGATATCTCGTCGGGGACAACCATGAGAAAACTGTTTTTT.